The clone carrying this T cell receptor (beta chain) has only a few counts. Antigen specificity is unknown. This sample is drawn from a study of identical twins. Whole-study findings and limits: Out-of-frame alpha sequences common to twins exhibited an excess of low generation probability. Among monozygotic twins, out-of-frame TCR alpha sharing exceeded what models predicted. Memory repertoires lacked the insertion deficit that abundant cord blood beta clonotypes showed.

Using its own MiXCR run on the 5' RACE reads, TCRdb lists one record per CDR3 protein. The sample carries nearly 900,000 distinct CDR3 sequences, more than 9% recorded once. V was cut by 4 bases and J by 7 bases, with 20 bases left in between. The CDR3 length is 15 residues. The germline gives CDR1 SEHNR, CDR2 FQNEAQ (reference sequence). This same sample was also taken into another study, of yellow fever vaccine responses in identical twins.

The J gene is TRBJ2-7, the V gene TRBV7-9; D tentatively fits TRBD1 or TRBD2 (6 bases each). The material sequenced was PBMCs. The TCR originated in a young woman in good health. The CDR3 region is CASSSILQGSGEQYV. The CDR3 DNA reads as TGTGCCAGCAGCTCGATTTTACAGGGTAGCGGAGAGCAGTACGTC.